The source of this T cell receptor beta chain is a study of cytomegalovirus exposure and HLA in healthy donors (dated by TCRdb to 2016 to 2017). In the study overall: In an earlier analysis of roughly 590 of the donors, 276 Gb of sequence data and 90 million to 120 million unique TCR beta sequences from 150 million to 200 million T cells were reported. A later analysis re-examined previously published TCR beta repertoires from more than 550 donors and added high-resolution HLA genotyping to investigate patterns of TCR occurrence. Genome-wide SNP genotypes for about three fifths of the 666 donors were used in a later genetic analysis, which treated that subset as a discovery cohort. The study profiled the T cell repertoires of under 700 subjects by immunosequencing and related them to cytomegalovirus serostatus. An early release covering about 600 HLA-typed donors comprised approximately 290 gigabases of sequencing data and around 85 million unique TCR sequences. HLA typing included class I and class II loci at four-digit resolution. The study aimed to test whether signatures of past pathogen exposure could be identified by cataloging public T cell receptors. The study combined high-throughput TCR immunosequencing, statistical association of individual TCRs with disease status, and machine learning to predict cytomegalovirus infection status. Every repertoire in the discovery cohort had been generated on one and the same sequencing platform. Besides the first cohort of approximately 670 subjects, a separate validation cohort made up of over 95 different subjects was used. Among the approximately 430 genotyped donors, about 85% belonged to the genetic ancestry cluster associated with self-reported Caucasian donors. Roughly five DR-DQ haplotypes were handled as single units for association and clustering, since linkage in the cohort was strong. Donor age, sex, ethnicity and CMV serostatus were compiled together with the repertoire data. The number of donors typed differed by locus, with about 629-630 for A, B, C, DRB1 and DQB1, around 560 for DQA1, 606 for DPA1, and some 440 for DPB1. The later analysis used no new phenotypic data to find candidate immune exposures, relying instead on TCR beta sequences and their occurrence across donors. An earlier analysis of roughly 600 of the donors used high-throughput TCR beta sequencing to judge whether each TCR beta V gene segment behaved as functional or pseudogenic. Across about 380 genotyped donors of the cohort, an average of about 240,000 unique TCR beta nucleotide sequences per donor were sequenced, and approximately 17% of those sequences were non-productive. Study-level results and caveats: Three of the identified cytomegalovirus-associated TCR beta chains were confirmed in vitro to be specific for cytomegalovirus antigens. The classifier was reported to diagnose cytomegalovirus status with high specificity and sensitivity in both the original cohort and the validation cohort. The authors suggested that the approach could potentially be generalized to other disease states and immunological phenotypes. According to a later analysis, most CMV-associated TCR beta chains appeared to be HLA-restricted, and the HLA associations seemed to be driven largely by CMV exposure. In a later genetic analysis, a missense DCLRE1C variant was associated with V-gene and J-gene trimming of TCR beta chains, and the association was replicated in an independent cohort. Because some donors lacked HLA typing at each locus, the association tests relied only on the typed subset. Most TCR sequences were seen in very few donors, while some public TCRs were found in many individuals. In a later analysis, the rate of TCR association differed among HLA loci, with DRB1 alleles having the most associated TCRs and HLA-C alleles having the fewest. According to a later genetic analysis, donors in an Asian-associated ancestry cluster had fewer N-insertions in productive TCRs than the roughly 700-donor mean. Immune exposure information for the cohort was limited to CMV serostatus. Several of the top co-occurrence clusters appeared to be linked to parvovirus B19, influenza, CMV and Epstein-Barr virus, according to a later analysis. Because counts were too low, roughly 16 rarely observed V segments, including chromosome 9 orphons, were excluded from the earlier analysis of several hundred of the donors. A later analysis associated about 17,000 TCR beta sequences with specific HLA alleles at a false discovery rate of 0.05. In this cohort, only TCR beta chains were sequenced, and detectable features were limited by the absence of alpha or paired-chain data. Strong co-occurrence of HLA alleles, especially DR and DQ, made assigning TCR associations to individual alleles difficult. Linkage disequilibrium might explain the correlated functional status among segregating V segments, but an unknown experimental factor could not be excluded. Roughly uniform sequencing depth across donors was assumed in presence/absence analyses, although this assumption may not hold. In an earlier analysis of approximately 590 of the donors, most TCR beta V segments were observed in productive rearrangements about 87% or about 30% of the time, broadly matching IMGT annotations. A further reported finding was that TCR beta sequences accurately predicted the HLA-A and HLA-B alleles for most subjects in the first cohort. In a later analysis, HLA-associated TCR beta chains were found to be more clonally expanded and to have lower generation probabilities than equally common non-associated chains. In the study, approximately 160 TCR beta chains were listed as associated with cytomegalovirus. A group of highly shared sequence variants was considered likely to be a technical artifact of the sequencing pipeline.

With respect to this clone: Which antigen it targets is not known. The input lacks base qualities; no much larger clone sits a single base away.

The cohort consisted of some 730 healthy bone marrow donors. At the time of sampling, every cohort member was nominally healthy, though immune exposures that went unrecorded were likely present. The donor tested CMV seropositive and was one of the 289 seropositive cohort members. A peripheral blood sample was provided by each donor, and peripheral blood mononuclear cells were used for TCR beta sequencing. Genomic DNA was extracted from the blood cell samples with the Qiagen DNeasy Blood Extraction Kit. The method behind the library was the immunoSEQ multiplex PCR assay. The multiplex PCR relied on a mix of 60 forward primers for TCR Vbeta segments and 13 reverse primers for TCR Jbeta segments. The CDR3 region of rearranged TCR beta genes was amplified from genomic DNA with a multiplex PCR assay. The Illumina HiSeq System was used to sequence the amplified TCR beta libraries as 87-base-pair reads. As for how the authors treated the data: A later analysis tallied 75 million to 95 million unique TCR beta chains across the 666 repertoires, and around 12 million of those chains were shared by two or more donors. Raw reads were error-corrected and collapsed into unique sequences with a nearest-neighbor algorithm that merged closely related sequences to remove PCR and sequencing errors. Alignment of CDR3 sequences to IMGT reference sequences was used to assign V, D and J gene segments. Each retained sequence needed at least a six-nucleotide match to both a V gene segment and a J gene segment. Rearrangements were classified as productive when the CDR3 lacked stop codons and remained in frame with V and J, and all other rearrangements were classified as non-productive. CDR3 was defined by IMGT convention, running from the second conserved V-encoded cysteine to the conserved J-encoded phenylalanine. In an earlier analysis of 587 of the donors, sequences lacking an unambiguous match to a single V gene segment were excluded. An earlier analysis of a few hundred of the donors classified V segments as functional when productive rearrangements were above 56.7% and as segregating when the standard deviation between donors was above 5%. A statistical classification framework was built for diagnosing cytomegalovirus status from the catalog of TCR beta chain sequences. V and J gene assignment, in a later analysis, came from comparing TCR nucleotide sequences with IMGT/GENE-DB human TR gene sequences. A later analysis assigned CDR3 sequences and most-parsimonious VDJ recombination scenarios with the TCRdist pipeline. In a later analysis, every TCR beta chain was defined by the combination of its CDR3 amino acid sequence and its V-gene family, and reads without a unique V-gene family were dropped. To address suspected cross-contamination and a sequencing artifact, a later analysis removed roughly 640 highly shared, low-generation-probability nucleotide sequences. In a later analysis, a clonal expansion index was calculated for each public chain from normalized within-repertoire ranks of inferred template counts. Generation probabilities in a later analysis came from a VDJ recombination model fitted to out-of-frame rearrangements, and those results were checked against IGoR. In a later analysis, TCR-TCR, TCR-HLA and TCR-CMV co-occurrence was scored with hypergeometric tests, and a repertoire-size bias correction was applied to TCR pairs. A later analysis estimated false discovery rates by permuting HLA or CMV assignments 20 times. In a later analysis, co-occurring TCRs were grouped using DBSCAN, with TCRdist sequence similarity added in when clustering inside HLA-allele-positive subsets. For co-occurrence clustering, repertoires with fewer than 30,000 or more than 120,000 public chains were excluded, along with a handful of repertoires with anomalous nucleotide sharing. TCRdb retrieved this table from immuneACCESS and kept in-frame rearrangements only. Not all clones are present; in checked studies, unresolved V genes account for under half, and no reason is known for the remainder. For V, J and clone size, that table is used; D and trimming come from the DNA. The sample contains roughly 160,000 clones, 75% to 80% of them found a single time. The ten top clones hold over 12% of the sample.

This TCR was recovered from a man aged 45-65 years in good health and CMV-seropositive. Input material: PBMCs.

The bases are TGTGCCAGCAGTTTTTCGACAGGGGGCCAAGCTTTCTTT. Translated, this is CASSFSTGGQAFF. This sequence uses TRBV5-5 and TRBJ1-1, and TRBD1 aligns with 10 junction nucleotides. The CDR3 sequence holds 13 residues, the cysteine and phenylalanine included. Only the CDR3 region is kept as DNA, spanning 39 bases read in frame from base 1. V has 5 bases trimmed and J has 9 bases trimmed; junction bases matching no gene number 7. CDR1 SGHKS and CDR2 YYEKEE were looked up in the germline V gene (reference sequence).